Listed below are T cell receptor beta chains from one sample, sequenced in a study of blood T cell repertoires in COVID-19. The protocol was immunoSEQ multiplex PCR, while the TCRdb copy is restricted to in-frame clones and leaves out a portion. The sample includes some 360,000 clones, around 87% of them seen just once. Sequenced: peripheral blood. These receptors were collected from a woman between 55 and 75 years old with COVID-19, enrolled during active disease. Each CDR3 is given with its conserved first and last residue. The order of the fields is CDR3 protein, CDR3 DNA, CDR3 length, D gene, clone size, J gene, V gene. The D gene is left open where the match is weak. Only some rows state a clone size, as once, few, many or a class for expanded clones.

CDR3 protein: CASSIGTVSNQPQHF
CDR3 DNA: TGTGCCAGTAGTATCGGAACAGTTAGCAATCAGCCCCAGCATTTT
CDR3 length: 15
D gene: .
clone size: .
J gene: TRBJ1-5
V gene: TRBV19

CDR3 protein: CASSLGGPTDTQYF
CDR3 DNA: TGTGCCAGCAGCCTCGGGGGACCCACAGATACGCAGTATTTT
CDR3 length: 14
D gene: .
clone size: .
J gene: TRBJ2-3
V gene: TRBV14

CDR3 protein: CASSNPEDTEAFF
CDR3 DNA: TGTGCCAGTAGTAACCCCGAGGACACTGAAGCTTTCTTT
CDR3 length: 13
D gene: .
clone size: few
J gene: TRBJ1-1
V gene: TRBV19

CDR3 protein: CASSETDATYGYTF
CDR3 DNA: TGTGCCAGCTCCGAGACAGATGCGACCTATGGCTACACCTTC
CDR3 length: 14
D gene: .
clone size: .
J gene: TRBJ1-2
V gene: TRBV18

CDR3 protein: CASSLTGSGYGYTF
CDR3 DNA: TGTGCCAGCAGTCTTACGGGGTCGGGCTATGGCTACACCTTC
CDR3 length: 14
D gene: .
clone size: .
J gene: TRBJ1-2
V gene: TRBV6-2/TRBV6-3

CDR3 protein: CASSPDRAETQYF
CDR3 DNA: TGTGCCAGCTCACCGGACAGGGCCGAGACCCAGTACTTC
CDR3 length: 13
D gene: TRBD1
clone size: once
J gene: TRBJ2-5
V gene: TRBV18

CDR3 protein: CASSLDSGELFF
CDR3 DNA: TGTGCCAGCAGTCTTGACAGCGGGGAGCTGTTTTTT
CDR3 length: 12
D gene: .
clone size: once
J gene: TRBJ2-2
V gene: TRBV2

CDR3 protein: CASSLQGSSGANVLTF
CDR3 DNA: TGTGCCAGCAGCTTACAAGGGAGCTCTGGGGCCAACGTCCTGACTTTC
CDR3 length: 16
D gene: .
clone size: .
J gene: TRBJ2-6
V gene: TRBV7-3

CDR3 protein: CASSLGQGFTEAFF
CDR3 DNA: TGTGCCAGCAGCCTCGGACAGGGCTTCACTGAAGCTTTCTTT
CDR3 length: 14
D gene: TRBD1
clone size: .
J gene: TRBJ1-1
V gene: TRBV7-2

CDR3 protein: CATDEGNEQFF
CDR3 DNA: TGTGCCACCGATGAGGGCAATGAGCAGTTCTTC
CDR3 length: 11
D gene: .
clone size: .
J gene: TRBJ2-1
V gene: TRBV2

CDR3 protein: CASRQGYSNQPQHF
CDR3 DNA: TGTGCCAGCAGGCAGGGTTATAGCAATCAGCCCCAGCATTTT
CDR3 length: 14
D gene: .
clone size: once
J gene: TRBJ1-5
V gene: TRBV27

CDR3 protein: CASSRQGLGNTIYF
CDR3 DNA: TGTGCCAGTAGCCGGCAGGGTCTAGGAAACACCATATATTTT
CDR3 length: 14
D gene: .
clone size: .
J gene: TRBJ1-3
V gene: TRBV19

CDR3 protein: CASSPSSNYGYTF
CDR3 DNA: TGCGCCAGCAGCCCCAGTTCAAACTATGGCTACACCTTC
CDR3 length: 13
D gene: .
clone size: .
J gene: TRBJ1-2
V gene: TRBV5-1

CDR3 protein: CASSLGQGAYTGELFF
CDR3 DNA: TGTGCCAGCAGCTTGGGACAGGGGGCCTACACCGGGGAGCTGTTTTTT
CDR3 length: 16
D gene: TRBD1
clone size: .
J gene: TRBJ2-2
V gene: TRBV5-5

CDR3 protein: CASSRGTLHLHF
CDR3 DNA: TGTGCCAGCAGCCGAGGGACTTTGCACCTCCACTTT
CDR3 length: 12
D gene: .
clone size: .
J gene: TRBJ1-6
V gene: TRBV3-1/TRBV3-2

CDR3 protein: CATSRGGTGGGTGELFF
CDR3 DNA: TGTGCCACCAGCAGAGGTGGGACAGGGGGGGGCACCGGGGAGCTGTTTTTT
CDR3 length: 17
D gene: TRBD1
clone size: once
J gene: TRBJ2-2
V gene: TRBV15

CDR3 protein: CAWSYGHQETQYF
CDR3 DNA: TGTGCCTGGAGTTATGGGCACCAAGAGACCCAGTACTTC
CDR3 length: 13
D gene: .
clone size: .
J gene: TRBJ2-5
V gene: TRBV30

CDR3 protein: CASRTAQTNEKLFF
CDR3 DNA: TGTGCCAGCAGGACAGCCCAAACTAATGAAAAACTGTTTTTT
CDR3 length: 14
D gene: .
clone size: .
J gene: TRBJ1-4
V gene: TRBV28

CDR3 protein: CASSIGGSGVYEQYF
CDR3 DNA: TGTGCCAGTAGTATAGGTGGTAGCGGGGTATACGAGCAGTACTTC
CDR3 length: 15
D gene: TRBD2
clone size: .
J gene: TRBJ2-7
V gene: TRBV19

CDR3 protein: CASKKGGNQPQHF
CDR3 DNA: TGTGCCAGTAAGAAGGGAGGCAATCAGCCCCAGCATTTT
CDR3 length: 13
D gene: .
clone size: .
J gene: TRBJ1-5
V gene: TRBV19

CDR3 protein: CATGGQGTSDTQYF
CDR3 DNA: TGTGCCACCGGGGGACAGGGTACTTCAGATACGCAGTATTTT
CDR3 length: 14
D gene: TRBD1
clone size: .
J gene: TRBJ2-3
V gene: TRBV24-1

CDR3 protein: CASSRQGPLYEQYF
CDR3 DNA: TGTGCCAGCAGCCGACAGGGACCCCTCTACGAGCAGTACTTC
CDR3 length: 14
D gene: TRBD1
clone size: .
J gene: TRBJ2-7
V gene: TRBV28

CDR3 protein: CASSQEGGAFF
CDR3 DNA: TGTGCCAGCAGCCAAGAGGGGGGAGCTTTCTTT
CDR3 length: 11
D gene: .
clone size: .
J gene: TRBJ1-1
V gene: TRBV3-1/TRBV3-2

CDR3 protein: CASSFRPPGQGANYGYTF
CDR3 DNA: TGTGCCAGCAGCTTTAGGCCCCCGGGACAGGGGGCTAACTATGGCTACACCTTC
CDR3 length: 18
D gene: TRBD1
clone size: .
J gene: TRBJ1-2
V gene: TRBV5-5

CDR3 protein: CASKRLAGGPSEQFF
CDR3 DNA: TGTGCCAGCAAGAGACTAGCGGGGGGGCCCAGTGAGCAGTTCTTC
CDR3 length: 15
D gene: TRBD2
clone size: .
J gene: TRBJ2-1
V gene: TRBV3-1/TRBV3-2

CDR3 protein: CASSLGGLAEAFF
CDR3 DNA: TGCGCCAGCAGTTTAGGGGGTTTGGCTGAAGCTTTCTTT
CDR3 length: 13
D gene: .
clone size: .
J gene: TRBJ1-1
V gene: TRBV10-1

CDR3 protein: CASSNYPSSADTQYF
CDR3 DNA: TGTGCCAGCAGTAACTACCCTTCGAGTGCAGATACGCAGTATTTT
CDR3 length: 15
D gene: .
clone size: once
J gene: TRBJ2-3
V gene: TRBV6-5

CDR3 protein: CASSLFQENTEAFF
CDR3 DNA: TGTGCCAGCAGCCTTTTCCAGGAAAACACTGAAGCTTTCTTT
CDR3 length: 14
D gene: .
clone size: .
J gene: TRBJ1-1
V gene: TRBV7-2

CDR3 protein: CASSFLGRNEKLFF
CDR3 DNA: TGTGCCAGCAGTTTTCTCGGGAGGAATGAAAAACTGTTTTTT
CDR3 length: 14
D gene: .
clone size: .
J gene: TRBJ1-4
V gene: TRBV28

CDR3 protein: CASSLASGNTIYF
CDR3 DNA: TGTGCCAGCAGCTTAGCGTCTGGAAACACCATATATTTT
CDR3 length: 13
D gene: .
clone size: .
J gene: TRBJ1-3
V gene: TRBV11-3

CDR3 protein: CASSRDYGYTF
CDR3 DNA: TGTGCCAGCAGCAGGGACTATGGCTACACCTTC
CDR3 length: 11
D gene: .
clone size: few
J gene: TRBJ1-2
V gene: TRBV2

CDR3 protein: CASSYLGTGLGNTIYF
CDR3 DNA: TGCGCCAGCAGCTACCTGGGGACAGGGTTAGGAAACACCATATATTTT
CDR3 length: 16
D gene: TRBD1
clone size: .
J gene: TRBJ1-3
V gene: TRBV5-1

CDR3 protein: CAISVGQGLRNQPQHF
CDR3 DNA: TGTGCCATCAGTGTAGGACAGGGACTTCGCAATCAGCCCCAGCATTTT
CDR3 length: 16
D gene: TRBD1
clone size: .
J gene: TRBJ1-5
V gene: TRBV10-3

CDR3 protein: CASSRTGNYGNTIYF
CDR3 DNA: TGTGCCAGCAGTCGGACAGGGAATTATGGAAACACCATATATTTT
CDR3 length: 15
D gene: TRBD1
clone size: .
J gene: TRBJ1-3
V gene: TRBV2

CDR3 protein: CASSRGQRSSYNSPLHF
CDR3 DNA: TGTGCCAGCAGCCGAGGACAGAGGAGCTCCTATAATTCACCCCTCCACTTT
CDR3 length: 17
D gene: .
clone size: .
J gene: TRBJ1-6
V gene: TRBV11-2

CDR3 protein: CASSEFPGLQETQYF
CDR3 DNA: TGTGCCAGCAGTGAGTTTCCGGGACTCCAAGAGACCCAGTACTTC
CDR3 length: 15
D gene: .
clone size: .
J gene: TRBJ2-5
V gene: TRBV6-1

CDR3 protein: CASSPGASGGYEQYF
CDR3 DNA: TGTGCCAGCAGCCCCGGGGCTAGCGGGGGTTACGAGCAGTACTTC
CDR3 length: 15
D gene: TRBD2
clone size: many
J gene: TRBJ2-7
V gene: TRBV14

CDR3 protein: CAISDGSQPQHF
CDR3 DNA: TGTGCCATCAGTGATGGGAGTCAGCCCCAGCATTTT
CDR3 length: 12
D gene: .
clone size: once
J gene: TRBJ1-5
V gene: TRBV10-3

CDR3 protein: CASSDHRDMNTEAFF
CDR3 DNA: TGTGCCAGCAGCGACCACAGGGATATGAACACTGAAGCTTTCTTT
CDR3 length: 15
D gene: .
clone size: .
J gene: TRBJ1-1
V gene: TRBV9

CDR3 protein: CASSQASGGAWETQYF
CDR3 DNA: TGTGCCAGCAGCCAAGCTAGCGGGGGGGCTTGGGAGACCCAGTACTTC
CDR3 length: 16
D gene: TRBD2
clone size: once
J gene: TRBJ2-5
V gene: TRBV3-1/TRBV3-2

CDR3 protein: CASSLRSIDTGELFF
CDR3 DNA: TGCGCCAGCAGCTTGAGGAGTATTGACACCGGGGAGCTGTTTTTT
CDR3 length: 15
D gene: .
clone size: few
J gene: TRBJ2-2
V gene: TRBV5-1